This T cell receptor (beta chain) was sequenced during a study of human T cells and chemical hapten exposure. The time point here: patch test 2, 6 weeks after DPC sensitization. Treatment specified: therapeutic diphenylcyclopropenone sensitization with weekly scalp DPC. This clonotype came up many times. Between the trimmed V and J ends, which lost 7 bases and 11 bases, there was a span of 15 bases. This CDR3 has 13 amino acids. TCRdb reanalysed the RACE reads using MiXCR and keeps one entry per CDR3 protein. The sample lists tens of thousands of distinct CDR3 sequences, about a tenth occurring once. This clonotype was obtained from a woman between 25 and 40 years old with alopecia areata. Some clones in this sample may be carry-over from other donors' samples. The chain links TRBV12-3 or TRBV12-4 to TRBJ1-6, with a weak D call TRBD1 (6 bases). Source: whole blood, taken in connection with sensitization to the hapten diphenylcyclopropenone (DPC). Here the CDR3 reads CASTEDRRTPLHF. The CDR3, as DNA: TGTGCCAGCACCGAGGACAGAAGAACACCCCTCCACTTT.